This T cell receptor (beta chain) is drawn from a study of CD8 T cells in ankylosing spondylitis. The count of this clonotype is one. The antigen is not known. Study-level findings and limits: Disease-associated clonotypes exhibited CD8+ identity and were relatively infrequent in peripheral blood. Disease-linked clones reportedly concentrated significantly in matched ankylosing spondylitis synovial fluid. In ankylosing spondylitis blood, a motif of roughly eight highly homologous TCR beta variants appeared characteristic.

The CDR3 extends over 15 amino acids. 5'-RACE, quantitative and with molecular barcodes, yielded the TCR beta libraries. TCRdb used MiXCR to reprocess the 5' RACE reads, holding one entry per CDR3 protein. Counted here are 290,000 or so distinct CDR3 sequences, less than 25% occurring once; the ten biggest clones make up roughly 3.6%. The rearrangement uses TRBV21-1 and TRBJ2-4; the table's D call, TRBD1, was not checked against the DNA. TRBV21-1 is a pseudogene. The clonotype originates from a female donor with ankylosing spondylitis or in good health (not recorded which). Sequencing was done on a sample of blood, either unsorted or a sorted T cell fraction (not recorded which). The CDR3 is CASNPCRRRRIREYF. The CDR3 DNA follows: TGTGCCAGCAATCCTTGTAGGAGGAGGAGAATCAGGGAGTACTTC.